The TCR beta chain under discussion was sequenced for a study of blood T cell repertoires in COVID-19. Trimming took 6 bases from V and 3 from J; bases not matched to a gene: 3. Germline V gives CDR1 SNHLY, CDR2 FYNNEI. CDR3 size: 14 residues. The protocol was immunoSEQ multiplex PCR, while the TCRdb copy is restricted to in-frame clones and leaves out a portion. The sample holds 12,000 or so clones, 60% to 75% seen once. Sample share makes this clone medium-sized (0.01 to 0.1%). The source material was peripheral blood. The genes are TRBV2 and TRBJ1-4; 8 bases map to TRBD1. This TCR derives from a man aged 55-75 years with COVID-19, enrolled during active disease. The CDR3, as DNA: TGTGCCAGCAGGCGGACAGGGCCTAATGAAAAACTGTTTTTT. It translates to CASRRTGPNEKLFF.